This section outlines one TCR beta chain sequence together with its context. This sample stems from a study of blood T cell repertoires in COVID-19. Looking at the study overall: Some COVID-19 samples were acute and others convalescent; all came from the United States, Italy and Spain.

The authors' processing: From reference gene primer amplification, estimates of nucleated cell counts were derived. The protocol was immunoSEQ multiplex PCR, while the TCRdb copy is restricted to in-frame clones and leaves out a portion. V and J calls and clone size are copied from that table; D and trimming were computed from the DNA. The table lists about 400,000 clones, 89% of them singletons. The length of the CDR3 is 14 residues. Sequenced material: peripheral blood. V gene TRBV21-1 combines with J gene TRBJ1-2. TRBV21-1 is a pseudogene locus. This TCR was sampled from a man aged 35 to 55 with acute or convalescent COVID-19. DNA for the CDR3: TGTGCCTCAGCAAAAGCGACTAAAGCTTATGGCTACACCTTC. Protein sequence: CASAKATKAYGYTF.